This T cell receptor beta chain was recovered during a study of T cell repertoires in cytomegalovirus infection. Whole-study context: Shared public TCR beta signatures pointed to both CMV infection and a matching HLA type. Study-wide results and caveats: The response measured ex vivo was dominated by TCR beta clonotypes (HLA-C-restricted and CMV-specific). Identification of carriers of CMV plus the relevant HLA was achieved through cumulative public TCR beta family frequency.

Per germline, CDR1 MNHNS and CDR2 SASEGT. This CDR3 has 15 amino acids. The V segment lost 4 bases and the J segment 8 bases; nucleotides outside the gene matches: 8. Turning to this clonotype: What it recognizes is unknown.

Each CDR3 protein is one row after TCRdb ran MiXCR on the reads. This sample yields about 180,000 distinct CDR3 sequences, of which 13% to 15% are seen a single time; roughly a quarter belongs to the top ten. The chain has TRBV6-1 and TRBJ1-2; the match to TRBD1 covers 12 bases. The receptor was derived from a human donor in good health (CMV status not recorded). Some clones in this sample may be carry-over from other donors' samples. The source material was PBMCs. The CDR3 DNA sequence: TGTGCCAGCAGTGGCCGGGACAGGGGGCTCCAGGGCTACACCTTC. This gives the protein CASSGRDRGLQGYTF.